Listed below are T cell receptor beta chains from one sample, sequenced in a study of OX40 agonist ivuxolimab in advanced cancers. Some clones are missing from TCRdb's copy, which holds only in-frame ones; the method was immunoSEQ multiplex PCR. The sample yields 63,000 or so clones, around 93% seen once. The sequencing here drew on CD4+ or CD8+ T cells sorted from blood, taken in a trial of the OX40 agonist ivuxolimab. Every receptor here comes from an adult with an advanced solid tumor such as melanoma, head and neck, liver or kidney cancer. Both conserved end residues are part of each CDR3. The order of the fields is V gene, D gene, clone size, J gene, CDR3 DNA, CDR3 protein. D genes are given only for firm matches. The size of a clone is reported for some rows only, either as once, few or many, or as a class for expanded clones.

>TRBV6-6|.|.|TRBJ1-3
TGTGCCAGCAGTCCCTCCGGGGGGCTTACTGGAAACACCATATATTTT
CASSPSGGLTGNTIYF
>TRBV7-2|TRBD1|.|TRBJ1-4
TGTGCCAGCAGCCCAACCCCAGGGGGCCGGGAAAAACTGTTTTTT
CASSPTPGGREKLFF
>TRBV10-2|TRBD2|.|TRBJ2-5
TGCGCCAGCAGTGAGCTAGCGGGGGGGGAGACCCAGTACTTC
CASSELAGGETQYF
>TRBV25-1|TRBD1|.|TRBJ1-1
TGTGCCAGCAGTGAATATGTGACAGGGGGCAACATGAACACTGAAGCTTTCTTT
CASSEYVTGGNMNTEAFF
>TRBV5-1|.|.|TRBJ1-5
TGCGCCAGCAGCTTGGAGGATCCAACCAATCAGCCCCAGCATTTT
CASSLEDPTNQPQHF
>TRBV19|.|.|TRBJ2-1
TGTGCCAGTAGTATAGCGGGTAGCTCCTACAATGAGCAGTTCTTC
CASSIAGSSYNEQFF
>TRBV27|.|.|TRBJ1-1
TGTGCCAGCAGTTTAGGGTATGGTCAAGCTTTCTTT
CASSLGYGQAFF
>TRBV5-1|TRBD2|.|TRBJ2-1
TGCGCCAGCAGCGGGCTAGCGGGAGAGTATTTTTACAATGAGCAGTTCTTC
CASSGLAGEYFYNEQFF
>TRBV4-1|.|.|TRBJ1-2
TGCGCCAGCAGCCACTCTGGGGGAGGGGATGGCTACACCTTC
CASSHSGGGDGYTF
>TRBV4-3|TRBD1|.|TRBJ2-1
TGCGCCAGCAGCCACTCCGGGACAGGGTCCAATGAGCAGTTCTTC
CASSHSGTGSNEQFF
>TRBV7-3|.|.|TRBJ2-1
TGTGCCAGCAGCTTAAGTGGCGGGTCAACCTACAATGAGCAGTTCTTC
CASSLSGGSTYNEQFF
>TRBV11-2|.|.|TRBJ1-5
TGTGCCAGCAGCTCCACAAATCAGCCCCAGCATTTT
CASSSTNQPQHF
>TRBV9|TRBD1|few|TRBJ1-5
TGTGCCAGCAGCGTGACAGGGGCCAATCAGCCCCAGCATTTT
CASSVTGANQPQHF
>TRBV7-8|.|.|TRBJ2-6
TGTGCCAGCGGCCCAGACACTGGGGCCAACGTCCTGACTTTC
CASGPDTGANVLTF
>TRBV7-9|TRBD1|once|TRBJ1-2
TGTGCCAGCAGCTCTGACAGGGATGGCTACACCTTC
CASSSDRDGYTF
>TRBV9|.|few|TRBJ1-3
TGTGCCAGCAGCGTAGAGGACGGAACTGGAAACACCATATATTTT
CASSVEDGTGNTIYF
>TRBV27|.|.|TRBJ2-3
TGTGCCAGCAGTTCAGTTAAAGACAGGGACTTCGGAGATACGCAGTATTTT
CASSSVKDRDFGDTQYF
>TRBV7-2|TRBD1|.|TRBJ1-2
TGTGCCAGCAGCCAACAGGGGCACGACTATGGCTACACCTTC
CASSQQGHDYGYTF
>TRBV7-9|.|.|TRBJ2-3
TGTGCCAGCAGCTACAGGGTAACAGATACGCAGTATTTT
CASSYRVTDTQYF
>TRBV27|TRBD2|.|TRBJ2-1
TGTGCCAGCAGTTGGATTAGCGGGCACAATGAGCAGTTCTTC
CASSWISGHNEQFF
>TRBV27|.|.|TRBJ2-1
TGTGCCAGCAGTTTACTTCCTCTTGGTGAGCAGTTCTTC
CASSLLPLGEQFF
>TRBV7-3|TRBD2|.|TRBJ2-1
TGTGCCAGCAGCTTTCCCTCCGGGGGGGGAAATGAGCAGTTCTTC
CASSFPSGGGNEQFF
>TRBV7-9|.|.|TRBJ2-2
TGTGCCAGCAGCTTATCGGGTCAGGAGGGAGGCGGGGAGCTGTTTTTT
CASSLSGQEGGGELFF
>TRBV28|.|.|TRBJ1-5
TGTGCCAGCAGTTTGGGGCCGTCGGGGGCCCAGCATTTT
CASSLGPSGAQHF
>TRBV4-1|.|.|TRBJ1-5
TGCGCCAGCAGCCAGCCAATGGACGGGCAGCCCCAGCATTTT
CASSQPMDGQPQHF
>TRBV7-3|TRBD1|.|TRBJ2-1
TGTGCCAGCAGCCCCGACAGGGTCAGCTCCTACAATGAGCAGTTCTTC
CASSPDRVSSYNEQFF
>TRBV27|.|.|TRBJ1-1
TGTGCCAGCCGTTTCGGGGGTTCTGAAGCTTTCTTT
CASRFGGSEAFF
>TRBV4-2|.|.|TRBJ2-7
TGTGCCAGCAGCCAAGTCATGGGTTTAAGCTCCTACGAGCAGTACTTC
CASSQVMGLSSYEQYF
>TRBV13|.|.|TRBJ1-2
TGTGCCAGCAGCTTAGGGGGAATCTATGGCTACACCTTC
CASSLGGIYGYTF
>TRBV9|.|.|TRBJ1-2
TGTGCCAGCAGTGTCACGGGGGGGTATGGCTATGGCTACACCTTC
CASSVTGGYGYGYTF
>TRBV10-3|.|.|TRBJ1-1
TGTGCCATCAGTGAGGTCGGCTTCACTGAAGCTTTCTTT
CAISEVGFTEAFF
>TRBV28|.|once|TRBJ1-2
TGTGCCAGCAGCCAAGAGACGGGGGTTGGCTACACCTTC
CASSQETGVGYTF
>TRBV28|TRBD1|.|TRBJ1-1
TGTGCCAGCGGGAGAGGACAGGGGAGTCCGCATATGAACACTGAAGCTTTCTTT
CASGRGQGSPHMNTEAFF
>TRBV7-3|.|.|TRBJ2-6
TGTGCCAGCAGCGACCCCATGGGGACTGGGGCCAACGTCCTGACTTTC
CASSDPMGTGANVLTF
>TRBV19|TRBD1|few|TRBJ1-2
TGTGCCAGTAGTACATCAGACAGGGTTTTTGACTATGGCTACACCTTC
CASSTSDRVFDYGYTF
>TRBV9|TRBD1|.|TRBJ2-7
TGTGCCAGCAGCGCGGGACAGGGGAACGAGCAGTACTTC
CASSAGQGNEQYF
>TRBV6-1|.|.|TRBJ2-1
TGTGCCAGCAGTGCGGACTATAGCTCCTACAATGAGCAGTTCTTC
CASSADYSSYNEQFF
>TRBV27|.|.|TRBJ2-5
TGTGCCAGCACCTTCGTAGGGGGTGAAGAGACCCAGTACTTC
CASTFVGGEETQYF
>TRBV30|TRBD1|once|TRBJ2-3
TGTGCCTGGACAGGGGGCCTCACAGATACGCAGTATTTT
CAWTGGLTDTQYF
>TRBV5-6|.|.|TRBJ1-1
TGTGCCAGCAGCTTGGTGGGCGCCAACACTGAAGCTTTCTTT
CASSLVGANTEAFF
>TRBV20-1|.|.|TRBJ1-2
TGCAGTGACCTCCGAGGCTACACCTTC
CSDLRGYTF
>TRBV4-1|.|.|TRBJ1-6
TGCGCCAGCAGCCCCGGGGGAGTATACGACTATAATTCACCCCTCCACTTT
CASSPGGVYDYNSPLHF
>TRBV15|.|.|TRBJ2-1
TGTGCCACCAGCAGGTTACTAGGGGACAATGAGCAGTTCTTC
CATSRLLGDNEQFF
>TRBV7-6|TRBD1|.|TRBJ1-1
TGTGCCAGCAGCTTAGGGACAGGGGACACTGAAGCTTTCTTT
CASSLGTGDTEAFF
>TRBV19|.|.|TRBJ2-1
TGTGCCAGTAGTATAGGTGGATTGATCTCCTACAATGAGCAGTTCTTC
CASSIGGLISYNEQFF
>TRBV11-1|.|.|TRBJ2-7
TGTGCCAGCAGCTCCACCCCACAGCGGCCCCCCTACGAGCAGTACTTC
CASSSTPQRPPYEQYF
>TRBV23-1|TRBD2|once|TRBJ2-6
TGCGCCAGCCTCGGGGGGGCTGGGGCCAACGTCCTGACTTTC
CASLGGAGANVLTF
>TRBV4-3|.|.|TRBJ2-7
TGCGCCAGCAGCCAAGAAAATGTCCACTTCGAGCAGTACTTC
CASSQENVHFEQYF
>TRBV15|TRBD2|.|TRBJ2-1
TGTGCCACCAGCAGAGTAGCGGGGGGGCAGAATGAGCAGTTCTTC
CATSRVAGGQNEQFF
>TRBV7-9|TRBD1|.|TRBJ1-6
TGTGCCAGCAGTTCGAATCCGGGACAGGGAAGCAATTCACCCCTCCACTTT
CASSSNPGQGSNSPLHF
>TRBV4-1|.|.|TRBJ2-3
TGCGCCAGCAGCCAAGACAGGAGGCCAGATACGCAGTATTTT
CASSQDRRPDTQYF
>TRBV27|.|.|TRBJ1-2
TGTGCCAGCAGTTTATTAATGGGGACATTCGTTTATGGCTACACCTTC
CASSLLMGTFVYGYTF
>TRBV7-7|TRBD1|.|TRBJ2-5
TGTGCTAGCAGCCCCGTTCTAGGGACAGGGGAAGAGACCCAGTACTTC
CASSPVLGTGEETQYF
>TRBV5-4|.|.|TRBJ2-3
TGTGCCAGCAGCGAAGGGACACGTAGCACAGATACGCAGTATTTT
CASSEGTRSTDTQYF
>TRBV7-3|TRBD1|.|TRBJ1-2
TGTGCCAGCAGCTCTGACAGGGCGAGTGGCTACACCTTC
CASSSDRASGYTF
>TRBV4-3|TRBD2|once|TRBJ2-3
TGCGCCAGCAGCCAAGATAGTAGCGGGAGCACAGATACGCAGTATTTT
CASSQDSSGSTDTQYF
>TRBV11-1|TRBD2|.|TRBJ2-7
TGTGCCAGCAGCTTACCGGGAGGGCTGCACGAGCAGTACTTC
CASSLPGGLHEQYF
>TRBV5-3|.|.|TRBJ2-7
TGTGCCAGAAGCTTCGCGTCAGACTCCTACGAGCAGTACTTC
CARSFASDSYEQYF